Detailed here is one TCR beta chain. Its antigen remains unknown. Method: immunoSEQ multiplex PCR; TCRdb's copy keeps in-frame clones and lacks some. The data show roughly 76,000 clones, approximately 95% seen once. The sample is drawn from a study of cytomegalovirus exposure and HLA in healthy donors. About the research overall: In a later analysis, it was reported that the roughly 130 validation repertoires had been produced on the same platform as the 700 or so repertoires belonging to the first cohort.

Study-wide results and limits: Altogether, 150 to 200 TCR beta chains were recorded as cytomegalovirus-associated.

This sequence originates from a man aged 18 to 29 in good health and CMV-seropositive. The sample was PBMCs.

This chain's CDR3 is CASSVTGVSYYGYTF. The DNA of the CDR3 is TGTGCCAGCAGTGTTACAGGGGTTTCCTACTATGGCTACACCTTC. The V call is TRBV6-1, the J call TRBJ1-2, with 7 bases identical to TRBD1. The CDR3 loop spans 15 amino acids. The V segment lost 4 bases and the J segment 3 bases; nucleotides outside the gene matches: 8. Germline-derived CDR1 and CDR2 are MNHNS and SASEGT.